This TCR beta chain comes out of a study of T cells in localized non-small cell lung cancer. The method was immunoSEQ multiplex PCR; TCRdb's version includes in-frame clones alone and lacks a portion of them. The sample lists roughly 1,200 clones, about 19% seen once, with around 8.5% in the top ten. General study findings and limits: Appearances in adjacent lung were noted for a median approximately 52 of the top 100 tumor clones. Uninvolved neighboring lung showed the greatest T cell clonality, exceeding tumor.

The sample holds a few counts of this clone. Its antigen remains unidentified. V dropped 4 bases and J dropped 4; count of bases not matched to a gene: 3. The germline V gene has CDR1 MNHGY and CDR2 SAAAGT. The CDR3 loop spans 13 amino acids. The sample in question was lung tumor tissue, obtained before any cancer treatment. The chain has TRBV6-8 and TRBJ1-2, with TRBD1 matching over 7 bases. The origin of this receptor is an older female donor with stage I squamous cell lung carcinoma. The CDR3 DNA follows: TGTGCCAGCAGTTTCGACAGGGTCTATGGCTACACCTTC. This codes for CASSFDRVYGYTF.